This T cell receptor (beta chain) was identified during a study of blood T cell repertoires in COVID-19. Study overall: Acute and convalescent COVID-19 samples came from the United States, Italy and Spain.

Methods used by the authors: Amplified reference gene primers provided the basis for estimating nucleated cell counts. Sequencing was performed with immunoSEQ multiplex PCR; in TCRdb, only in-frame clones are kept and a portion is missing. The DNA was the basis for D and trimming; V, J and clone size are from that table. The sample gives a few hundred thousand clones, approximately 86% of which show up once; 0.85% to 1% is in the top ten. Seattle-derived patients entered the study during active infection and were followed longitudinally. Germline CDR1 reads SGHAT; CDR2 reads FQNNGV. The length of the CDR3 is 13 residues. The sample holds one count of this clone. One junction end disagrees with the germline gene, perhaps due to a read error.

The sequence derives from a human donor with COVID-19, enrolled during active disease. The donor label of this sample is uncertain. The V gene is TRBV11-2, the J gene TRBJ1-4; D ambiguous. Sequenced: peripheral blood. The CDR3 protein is CASTSRGWEKLFF. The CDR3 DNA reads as TGTGCTAGCACCTCGCGGGGTTGGGAAAAACTGTTTTTT.